This T cell receptor (beta chain) derives from a study of cytomegalovirus exposure and HLA in healthy donors. Overall study findings and caveats: In an earlier analysis, productive rearrangement rates for most beta V segments clustered near 87% or 30%. There were a few CMV-associated chains whose specificity for CMV antigens was confirmed in vitro.

Between the trimmed V and J ends, which lost 2 bases and 4 bases, there was a span of 7 bases. CDR3 length: 13 amino acids. Germline CDR1 reads KGHSH; CDR2 reads LQKENI. Notes on this clone: Its antigen is undetermined.

Both 60 Vbeta primers and 13 Jbeta primers went into the PCR. Per the study methods: A later analysis tallied 65 million to 85 million unique TCR beta chains, about 12 million of them shared. Profiling relied on immunoSEQ multiplex PCR, and the TCRdb table lists in-frame clones only, not all of them. The D gene and trimming were derived from the DNA, and the V and J assignments and clone size from that table. In the table there are 250,000 to 350,000 clones, about nine tenths of which are singletons. Sequenced material: PBMCs. This clonotype originated in a middle-aged man in good health and CMV-seropositive. The chain is built from TRBV18 and TRBJ2-3, with D possibly TRBD1 on 5 matching bases. The CDR3: CASSPVGADTQYF. The CDR3, as DNA: TGTGCCAGCTCACCAGTAGGGGCAGATACGCAGTATTTT.